This T cell receptor beta chain was captured by sequencing in a study of blood T cell repertoires in COVID-19. Study summary: COVID-19 samples, acute and convalescent, were from the United States, Italy and Spain. PBMCs, B-cell-depleted T cells, or T cells provided the cDNA or gDNA that made up the material.

Under the authors' procedure: Amplification from reference gene primers served as the basis for estimated nucleated cell counts. Sequencing used immunoSEQ multiplex PCR; TCRdb keeps in-frame clones, though not all of them. V, J and clone size were drawn from that table, and D and trimming were deduced from the DNA. The data contain around 160,000 clones, 70% to 90% of them singletons. CDR3 length equals 16 residues. With 10 bases removed from V and 1 base from J, the gap between germline ends came to 20 bases. Germline V gene sequence: CDR1 LNHDA, CDR2 SQIVND (reference sequence). This TCR was sampled from a human donor in a cohort sampled during active COVID-19. Material: peripheral blood. V usage is TRBV19 and J usage is TRBJ2-1; TRBD1 might be the D (5 bases). CDR3 DNA: TGTGCCACCCGGATCTCAGGGCTGGGTTCCTACAATGAGCAGTTCTTC. Amino acid sequence: CATRISGLGSYNEQFF.